This is a list of T cell receptor beta chains from one sample in a study of CD8+ T cells in alopecia areata. The data were produced by immunoSEQ multiplex PCR, yet TCRdb's version contains in-frame clones alone and is incomplete. The repertoire holds 150,000 to 250,000 clones, with around 56% as singletons. The sequences come from CD4+ T cells sorted from blood, collected at week 4, from a patient treated with tofacitinib. The receptor set was obtained from a human donor with alopecia areata. Both conserved end residues are part of each CDR3. Each record gives: J gene, clone size, D gene, V gene, CDR3 protein, CDR3 DNA. A D gene is named only where the DNA matches it firmly. A row's size may be missing; if present it is once, few, many or a size class.

J: TRBJ1-2
size: -
D: -
V: TRBV30
CDR3: CAWSWGANYGYTF
DNA: TGTGCCTGGAGTTGGGGAGCTAACTATGGCTACACCTTC

J: TRBJ1-5
size: -
D: -
V: TRBV30
CDR3: CAWHAGEGVSNQPQHF
DNA: TGTGCCTGGCACGCAGGGGAGGGGGTAAGCAATCAGCCCCAGCATTTT

J: TRBJ2-1
size: -
D: -
V: TRBV29-1
CDR3: CSVDSGWGEQFF
DNA: TGCAGCGTTGATTCGGGGTGGGGTGAGCAGTTCTTC

J: TRBJ2-3
size: -
D: TRBD2
V: TRBV30
CDR3: CAWSVRSPSGGPNAYF
DNA: TGTGCCTGGAGTGTACGATCTCCTAGCGGGGGGCCGAATGCGTATTTT

J: TRBJ2-1
size: -
D: -
V: TRBV5-6
CDR3: CASSLGFDYNEQFF
DNA: TGTGCCAGCAGCTTGGGTTTTGATTACAATGAGCAGTTCTTC

J: TRBJ1-2
size: once
D: -
V: TRBV9
CDR3: CASSVGSVGIYGYTF
DNA: TGTGCCAGCAGCGTAGGCTCAGTCGGCATCTATGGCTACACCTTC

J: TRBJ1-3
size: -
D: -
V: TRBV30
CDR3: CAWSPPGTGNTIYF
DNA: TGTGCCTGGAGTCCCCCGGGGACCGGAAACACCATATATTTT

J: TRBJ1-1
size: few
D: -
V: TRBV13
CDR3: CASSQLGSEAFF
DNA: TGTGCCAGCAGCCAATTAGGGTCTGAAGCTTTCTTT

J: TRBJ2-5
size: few
D: TRBD2
V: TRBV4-1
CDR3: CASSRQPGTSRETQYF
DNA: TGCGCCAGCAGCCGCCAACCCGGGACTAGCCGAGAGACCCAGTACTTC

J: TRBJ2-3
size: -
D: -
V: TRBV7-7
CDR3: CASSLGFHGTDTQYF
DNA: TGTGCTAGCAGCTTAGGCTTCCACGGCACAGATACGCAGTATTTT

J: TRBJ1-2
size: -
D: -
V: TRBV7-9
CDR3: CASSLASGANYGYTF
DNA: TGTGCCAGCAGCTTAGCGTCAGGGGCTAACTATGGCTACACCTTC

J: TRBJ1-4
size: few
D: -
V: TRBV29-1
CDR3: CSAQKGKKEKLFF
DNA: TGCAGCGCCCAAAAGGGCAAGAAGGAAAAACTGTTTTTT

J: TRBJ2-1
size: -
D: -
V: TRBV29-1
CDR3: CSVEQGRVNENEQFF
DNA: TGCAGCGTTGAACAGGGACGGGTCAATGAAAATGAGCAGTTCTTC

J: TRBJ2-7
size: -
D: -
V: TRBV4-1
CDR3: CASSQDGTAYTYEQYF
DNA: TGCGCCAGCAGCCAAGACGGGACCGCTTATACCTACGAGCAGTACTTC

J: TRBJ1-2
size: -
D: -
V: TRBV25-1
CDR3: CASRGAVEHGYTF
DNA: TGTGCCAGCAGGGGGGCAGTCGAACATGGCTACACCTTC

J: TRBJ2-1
size: -
D: TRBD2
V: TRBV9
CDR3: CASSDQEGLAGNEQFF
DNA: TGTGCCAGCAGCGATCAAGAAGGACTAGCCGGGAATGAGCAGTTCTTC

J: TRBJ1-2
size: few
D: TRBD1
V: TRBV27
CDR3: CATRDRAYGYTF
DNA: TGTGCCACCCGGGACAGGGCCTATGGCTACACCTTC

J: TRBJ1-4
size: -
D: -
V: TRBV28
CDR3: CASRRTNEKLFF
DNA: TGTGCCAGCCGGCGGACTAATGAAAAACTGTTTTTT

J: TRBJ2-1
size: few
D: TRBD2
V: TRBV11-2
CDR3: CASSLERGGPHEQFF
DNA: TGTGCCAGCAGCCTCGAGCGGGGGGGCCCCCATGAGCAGTTCTTC

J: TRBJ1-4
size: few
D: TRBD1
V: TRBV23-1
CDR3: CASRRQGRYEKLFF
DNA: TGCGCCAGTAGAAGACAGGGCCGCTATGAAAAACTGTTTTTT

J: TRBJ1-3
size: -
D: -
V: TRBV4-1
CDR3: CASSQEGTSGNTIYF
DNA: TGCGCCAGCAGCCAAGAAGGGACATCTGGAAACACCATATATTTT

J: TRBJ1-2
size: few
D: -
V: TRBV19
CDR3: CASSTTYGYTF
DNA: TGTGCCAGTAGTACCACGTACGGCTACACCTTC

J: TRBJ1-6
size: few
D: -
V: TRBV14
CDR3: CASSHPFTDSPLHF
DNA: TGTGCCAGCAGCCACCCATTTACAGATTCACCCCTCCACTTT

J: TRBJ2-7
size: -
D: -
V: TRBV7-9
CDR3: CASSSGQTHEQYF
DNA: TGTGCCAGCAGCTCCGGACAGACTCACGAGCAGTACTTC

J: TRBJ2-1
size: -
D: -
V: TRBV30
CDR3: CAWSPGAYNEQFF
DNA: TGTGCCTGGAGTCCGGGGGCCTACAATGAGCAGTTCTTC

J: TRBJ1-1
size: -
D: TRBD1
V: TRBV5-1
CDR3: CASSWGDRVTEAFF
DNA: TGCGCCAGCAGCTGGGGGGACAGGGTCACTGAAGCTTTCTTT

J: TRBJ1-2
size: few
D: -
V: TRBV29-1
CDR3: CSVVTEYGYTF
DNA: TGCAGCGTTGTCACAGAATATGGCTACACCTTC

J: TRBJ1-6
size: once
D: TRBD1
V: TRBV18
CDR3: CASSLGTENSPLHF
DNA: TGTGCCAGCTCGCTTGGGACAGAGAATTCACCCCTCCACTTT

J: TRBJ1-1
size: few
D: TRBD1
V: TRBV7-9
CDR3: CASSPEQGFFF
DNA: TGTGCCAGCAGCCCAGAACAGGGGTTTTTCTTT

J: TRBJ2-7
size: once
D: -
V: TRBV5-1
CDR3: CASSLAGVQGQYF
DNA: TGCGCCAGCAGCTTGGCCGGCGTTCAAGGTCAGTACTTC

J: TRBJ1-6
size: once
D: -
V: TRBV5-1
CDR3: CASTEEDSSPLHF
DNA: TGCGCCAGCACGGAAGAGGACAGTTCACCCCTCCACTTT

J: TRBJ2-1
size: -
D: -
V: TRBV4-2
CDR3: CASSQDAHSLEQFF
DNA: TGTGCCAGCAGCCAAGATGCCCACAGTTTGGAGCAGTTCTTC

J: TRBJ1-5
size: -
D: -
V: TRBV4-1
CDR3: CASVTVKGGYSNQPQHF
DNA: TGCGCCAGCGTTACGGTTAAGGGTGGGTATAGCAATCAGCCCCAGCATTTT

J: TRBJ1-2
size: -
D: -
V: TRBV29-1
CDR3: CSVDRDGGYTF
DNA: TGCAGCGTTGATCGCGATGGGGGCTACACCTTC

J: TRBJ2-3
size: -
D: -
V: TRBV29-1
CDR3: CSVVARTDTQYF
DNA: TGCAGCGTTGTTGCCCGCACAGATACGCAGTATTTT

J: TRBJ2-2
size: -
D: -
V: TRBV5-1
CDR3: CASSLFTGTQHTGELFF
DNA: TGCGCCAGCAGCTTGTTCACCGGGACCCAACACACCGGGGAGCTGTTTTTT

J: TRBJ2-1
size: once
D: TRBD2
V: TRBV5-6
CDR3: CASSLRVGLANEQFF
DNA: TGTGCCAGCAGCTTGAGGGTGGGACTAGCGAATGAGCAGTTCTTC

J: TRBJ2-4
size: once
D: -
V: TRBV2
CDR3: CASSVSGVANIQYF
DNA: TGTGCCAGCAGTGTCTCCGGGGTTGCCAACATTCAGTACTTC

J: TRBJ1-2
size: -
D: TRBD1
V: TRBV4-1
CDR3: CASSQVEAGGYGYTF
DNA: TGCGCCAGCAGCCAAGTTGAGGCAGGGGGCTATGGCTACACCTTC

J: TRBJ2-3
size: -
D: TRBD2
V: TRBV29-1
CDR3: CSVDGLAGGTTDTQYF
DNA: TGCAGCGTTGATGGGCTAGCGGGGGGGACCACAGATACGCAGTATTTT

J: TRBJ1-1
size: -
D: -
V: TRBV30
CDR3: CAWSDQYTEAFF
DNA: TGTGCCTGGAGTGATCAGTACACTGAAGCTTTCTTT

J: TRBJ2-2
size: -
D: -
V: TRBV29-1
CDR3: CSVEGPTGELFF
DNA: TGCAGCGTTGAAGGGCCCACCGGGGAGCTGTTTTTT

J: TRBJ1-1
size: few
D: -
V: TRBV29-1
CDR3: CSAHPNTEAFF
DNA: TGCAGCGCACATCCGAACACTGAAGCTTTCTTT

J: TRBJ1-1
size: -
D: -
V: TRBV30
CDR3: CAWSVVGSMGAFF
DNA: TGTGCCTGGAGTGTTGTAGGGAGCATGGGAGCTTTCTTT

J: TRBJ2-7
size: once
D: -
V: TRBV6-5
CDR3: CASSPSGTGTYEQYF
DNA: TGTGCCAGCAGCCCCTCCGGGACTGGGACCTACGAGCAGTACTTC